A selection of T cell receptor beta chains follows, all from one sample in a study of cytomegalovirus exposure and HLA in healthy donors. Generated by immunoSEQ multiplex PCR, the TCRdb table keeps only in-frame clones and is missing some. Found here are around 120,000 clones, just over 15% of them singletons; the top ten hold 1.5% to 2%. The sample consisted of PBMCs. These receptors were obtained from a woman younger than 30 in good health and CMV-seronegative. Both conserved end residues are part of each CDR3. Each record gives: D gene, J gene, clone size, V gene, CDR3 DNA, CDR3 protein. D genes are given only for firm matches. Clone size is shown for a subset of rows, as once, few, many or a class of expanded clone.

>.|TRBJ1-1|medium-sized|TRBV6-1
TGTGCCAGCACTGAACAGGAGAACACTGAAGCTTTCTTT
CASTEQENTEAFF
>TRBD1|TRBJ2-5|few|TRBV9
TGTGCCAGCAGCGTAGGATCTGGGACAGATCGGGAGACCCAGTACTTC
CASSVGSGTDRETQYF
>TRBD1|TRBJ1-4|few|TRBV10-2
TGCGCCAGCAGTAAGACAGGGTGGGAAAAACTGTTTTTT
CASSKTGWEKLFF
>TRBD1|TRBJ2-7|.|TRBV4-1
TGCGCCAGCAGCCACACTCCCGGACAGGCCTACGAGCAGTACTTC
CASSHTPGQAYEQYF
>.|TRBJ1-1|.|TRBV7-3
TGTGCCAGCAGCTTAACGAGGTCGGCAATGAACACTGAAGCTTTCTTT
CASSLTRSAMNTEAFF
>.|TRBJ1-4|few|TRBV30
TGTGCCTGGAGTGGGGCAGGCGTGGGTGAAAAACTGTTTTTT
CAWSGAGVGEKLFF
>.|TRBJ1-1|.|TRBV18
TGTGCCAGCTCACCCCTCGAGGGCTCTGAAGCTTTCTTT
CASSPLEGSEAFF
>.|TRBJ1-5|few|TRBV7-6
TGTGCCAGCAGCTTAGCGATGGGGCCGAGCGGGGGGCCCCAGCATTTT
CASSLAMGPSGGPQHF
>TRBD2|TRBJ2-7|.|TRBV27
TGTGCCAGCAGTTTGGTAGCGGGGGGCCGATACGAGCAGTACTTC
CASSLVAGGRYEQYF
>.|TRBJ2-7|.|TRBV5-4
TGTGCCAGCAGCTTGAATGAAGGGGGAAGAGACGAGCAGTACTTC
CASSLNEGGRDEQYF
>.|TRBJ1-5|few|TRBV5-6
TGTGCCAGCAGCCTAGGAGTCTATAGCAATCAGCCCCAGCATTTT
CASSLGVYSNQPQHF
>.|TRBJ2-5|.|TRBV19
TGTGCCAGTAGTATGATGGCGGGAACGCTTGGGACCCAGTACTTC
CASSMMAGTLGTQYF
>.|TRBJ2-5|.|TRBV7-6
TGTGCCAGCAGCTTCGGTTCTAAAGGGGAGCGGGAAGAGACCCAGTACTTC
CASSFGSKGEREETQYF
>TRBD1|TRBJ2-1|few|TRBV6-6
TGTGCCAGCAGTTACTCGTGGCAGGGGGCAGATGAGCAGTTCTTC
CASSYSWQGADEQFF
>TRBD1|TRBJ2-7|.|TRBV2
TGTGCCAGCAGTGAAGCCCGGGGAGCAGGGGGCGGTGAGCAGTACTTC
CASSEARGAGGGEQYF
>TRBD2|TRBJ2-1|.|TRBV29-1
TGCAGCGTTGAGGGAGGGACTAGCGCCTCCAATGAGCAGTTCTTC
CSVEGGTSASNEQFF
>TRBD2|TRBJ2-1|.|TRBV13
TGTGCCAGCAGCTTAATCGTAGCGGGGGCTTACAATGAGCAGTTCTTC
CASSLIVAGAYNEQFF
>.|TRBJ2-5|few|TRBV28
TGTGCCAGCAGTTCCCCGGAGACCCAGTACTTC
CASSSPETQYF
>.|TRBJ1-4|.|TRBV27
TGTGCCAGCAGTTTACATGCCAGGCGGGCAACTAATGAAAAACTGTTTTTT
CASSLHARRATNEKLFF
>.|TRBJ1-2|.|TRBV10-3
TGTGCCATCAGCGGAGGAACTCCCCAAATCTATGGCTACACCTTC
CAISGGTPQIYGYTF
>TRBD1|TRBJ2-7|few|TRBV25-1
TGTGCCAGCAGTGAAGGCCGGGACAGGGTCCACGAGCAGTACTTC
CASSEGRDRVHEQYF
>TRBD2|TRBJ2-5|few|TRBV5-1
TGCGCCAGCAGCTCGGGACTAGCGGGAATCTTCCGAGAGACCCAGTACTTC
CASSSGLAGIFRETQYF
>.|TRBJ1-1|few|TRBV19
TGTGCCAGTAGCTCACAGGGGAACACTGAAGCTTTCTTT
CASSSQGNTEAFF
>TRBD2|TRBJ2-7|.|TRBV7-2
TGTGCCAGCAGCTCGTCCGGGACTAGCATCCACGAGCAGTACTTC
CASSSSGTSIHEQYF
>TRBD1|TRBJ2-7|few|TRBV5-3
TGTGCCAGAAGCGGACGACAGGGGGCGGGAGAGCAGTACTTC
CARSGRQGAGEQYF
>.|TRBJ1-6|few|TRBV2
TGTGCCAGCAGTGTCGGAAGCCTAGGCCTCTATAATTCACCCCTCCACTTT
CASSVGSLGLYNSPLHF